The clone carrying this T cell receptor beta chain was detected a few times. Its antigen is undetermined. At collection, donors were nominally healthy, but unrecorded immune exposures were probable. These data come from a study of cytomegalovirus exposure and HLA in healthy donors. Findings and limits, study-wide: TCR beta sequences reportedly predicted most subjects' HLA-A and HLA-B alleles accurately. In a later analysis, several top co-occurrence clusters appeared linked to parvovirus B19, influenza, CMV and Epstein-Barr virus.

CDR3 length: 13 residues. CDR1 and CDR2 (germline): SGHRS, YFSETQ. The V end was cut by 0 bases, the J end by 7 bases, with 10 bases between. In the PCR, 60 Vbeta and 13 Jbeta primers were used. Sequencing was performed with immunoSEQ multiplex PCR; in TCRdb, only in-frame clones are kept and a portion is missing. This sample has about 160,000 clones, with approximately 80% found just once. Sequenced: PBMCs. The chain combines TRBV5-1 with TRBJ2-5; maybe TRBD2 (6 bases). The source of this sequence is a woman between 18 and 29 years old in good health and CMV-seronegative. CDR3 amino acids: CASSLGQGGTQYF. CDR3 nucleotide sequence: TGCGCCAGCAGCTTGGGCCAGGGAGGGACCCAGTACTTC.